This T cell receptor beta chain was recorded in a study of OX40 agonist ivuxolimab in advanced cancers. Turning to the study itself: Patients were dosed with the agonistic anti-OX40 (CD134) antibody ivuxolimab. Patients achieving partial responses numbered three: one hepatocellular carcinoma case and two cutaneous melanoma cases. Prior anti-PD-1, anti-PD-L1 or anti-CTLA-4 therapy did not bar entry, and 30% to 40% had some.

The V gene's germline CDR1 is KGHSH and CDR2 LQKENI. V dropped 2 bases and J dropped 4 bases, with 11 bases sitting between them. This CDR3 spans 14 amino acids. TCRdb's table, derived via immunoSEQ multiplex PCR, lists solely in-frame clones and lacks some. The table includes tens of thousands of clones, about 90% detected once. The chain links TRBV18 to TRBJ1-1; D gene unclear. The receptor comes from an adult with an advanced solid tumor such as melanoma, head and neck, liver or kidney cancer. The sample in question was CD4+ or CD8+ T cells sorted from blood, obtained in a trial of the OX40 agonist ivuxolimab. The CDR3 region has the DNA TGTGCCAGCTCACCATCAGGAGAGAGCACTGAAGCTTTCTTT. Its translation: CASSPSGESTEAFF.